One and the same sample provided the 15 T cell receptor beta chains below, sequenced in a study of blood T cell repertoires in COVID-19. Some clones are missing from TCRdb's copy, which holds only in-frame ones; the method was immunoSEQ multiplex PCR. The data hold 300,000 or so clones, with about 86% observed a single time. The sequenced sample consisted of PBMCs or T cells enriched from blood (not recorded which). The receptor set was obtained from a woman aged 40 to 50 with acute COVID-19.

The CDR3 reads CASSQGGSKYEQYF. CDR3 nucleotide sequence: TGTGCCAGCAGCCAGGGCGGGAGTAAGTACGAGCAGTACTTC. V usage is TRBV3-1 (or the pseudogene TRBV3-2) and J usage is TRBJ2-7; 7 bases line up with TRBD2. Per the germline V gene, CDR1 is LGHDT and CDR2 is YNNKEL (reference sequence). The CDR3 totals 14 residues. The V and J ends lost 3 bases and 4 bases, in that order; junction bases with no gene match: 6.

This sequence joins TRBV2 and TRBJ2-7, with TRBD2 matching over 8 bases. Germline values: CDR1 SNHLY, CDR2 FYNNEI. The CDR3 loop spans 15 amino acids. Germline trimming cut 10 bases from V and 5 bases from J; bases unmatched to any gene: 16. CDR3 protein: CATTTAAGGWDEQYF. Written as DNA, the CDR3 is TGTGCCACCACGACCGCCGCGGGAGGATGGGACGAGCAGTACTTC.

The rearrangement joins TRBV28 to TRBJ2-3; TRBD2 matches at 10 bases. The CDR3 loop spans 18 amino acids. The V gene's germline CDR1 is MDHEN and CDR2 SYDVKM. V trimming: 0 bases; J trimming: 5 bases; junction bases outside the gene matches: 11. The CDR3 loop reads CASSLWKTGTSVIDTQYF. For the CDR3, the DNA is TGTGCCAGCAGTTTATGGAAGACCGGGACTAGCGTAATAGATACGCAGTATTTT.

The chain couples TRBV19 to TRBJ2-1, with 7 bases fitting TRBD2. The CDR3 runs to 15 residues. Germline V gene lookup returns CDR1 LNHDA and CDR2 SQIVND (reference sequence). V was clipped by 4 bases and J by 4 bases; unmatched bases: 7. The CDR3, as DNA: TGTGCCAGTAGTACCACTAGCGAGTTTTACAATGAGCAGTTCTTC. Its protein is CASSTTSEFYNEQFF.

The table lists this clone with a few counts. The V call is TRBV7-2, the J call TRBJ1-1; the D is unclear. The CDR3 extends over 11 amino acids. The V and J ends lost 9 bases and 4 bases respectively, with 9 bases between them. From germline, CDR1 is SGHTA and CDR2 FQGNSA. The DNA of the CDR3 is TGTGCCAGTACAGTTACCACTGAAGCTTTCTTT. Translating it yields CASTVTTEAFF.

V is TRBV4-1 and J is TRBJ2-2, with D possibly matching TRBD1 (6 bases). V was clipped by 0 bases and J by 6 bases, with 14 bases between them. CDR1 and CDR2 from the germline V gene are MGHRA and YSYEKL. There are 16 residues in the CDR3. The CDR3 region is CASSQDGRGRAGELFF. The DNA for the CDR3 is TGCGCCAGCAGCCAAGATGGCAGGGGCCGGGCCGGGGAGCTGTTTTTT.

The V call is TRBV27, the J call TRBJ1-2; D is unclear. The V gene's germline CDR1 is MNHEY and CDR2 SMNVEV (reference sequence). V was pared by 2 bases and J by 4 bases, with 11 bases between. This CDR3 spans 14 amino acids. The CDR3 coding sequence is TGTGCCAGCAGTTTAGGAATACACAGCTATGGCTACACCTTC. Protein sequence: CASSLGIHSYGYTF.

The V and J genes are TRBV5-4 and TRBJ1-1; 11 nucleotides line up with TRBD1. From germline, CDR1 is SGHNT and CDR2 YYREEE (reference sequence). Trimming removed 5 bases from V and 6 bases from J; junction bases left unmatched: 3. This CDR3 has 13 residues. Here the CDR3 reads CASRPGQGAEAFF. DNA of the CDR3: TGTGCCAGCAGACCGGGACAGGGGGCTGAAGCTTTCTTT.

This clone appeared a single time. The rearrangement uses TRBV6-2 or TRBV6-3 and TRBJ2-2; 8 positions agree with TRBD1. The CDR3 sequence is 16 residues long. V lost 2 bases and J lost 7; bases outside the gene matches: 9. Germline V gives CDR1 MNHEY, CDR2 SVGEGT. The CDR3 reads CASSYENPRGHGELFF. Written as DNA, the CDR3 is TGTGCCAGCAGTTACGAAAACCCCAGGGGGCACGGGGAGCTGTTTTTT.

A single count supports this clone. The chain joins TRBV7-2 to TRBJ2-6, with 8 bases matching TRBD2. CDR1 is SGHTA and CDR2 is FQGNSA in the germline V gene. Trimming cost V 7 bases and J 1 base; bases outside gene matches: 3. The CDR3 is 15 residues long. This chain's CDR3 is CASILAVSGANVLTF. CDR3 DNA: TGTGCCAGCATACTAGCGGTGTCTGGGGCCAACGTCCTGACTTTC.

The chain joins TRBV18 to TRBJ1-4; possible D gene TRBD1, 6 bases. V lost 3 bases, J lost 8 bases, and 19 bases lay in between. The CDR3 is 16 amino acids. From germline, CDR1 is KGHSH and CDR2 LQKENI. The CDR3 sequence: CASSPNRVDTGEKLFF. The CDR3 DNA reads as TGTGCCAGCTCACCCAATCGGGTTGACACAGGGGAAAAACTGTTTTTT.

The V gene is TRBV28, the J gene TRBJ2-6; D perhaps matches TRBD1 (6 bases). The CDR3 length is 18 residues. The V end was cut by 5 bases, the J end by 0 bases, with 17 bases between. Germline V gene data show CDR1 as MDHEN and CDR2 as SYDVKM. The CDR3 bases are TGTGCCAGCAGTGATCCTCGGGACATAACCTCTGGGGCCAACGTCCTGACTTTC. Protein: CASSDPRDITSGANVLTF.

This clone was seen only once. The CDR3 loop reads CAISLQGTNYGYTF. Here the CDR3 DNA reads TGTGCCATCAGTCTGCAGGGGACCAACTATGGCTACACCTTC. This chain connects TRBV10-3 to TRBJ1-2; a possible D gene is TRBD1 (6 bases). There are 14 residues in the CDR3. Germline V gene sequence: CDR1 ENHRY, CDR2 SYGVKD. Trimming cost V 5 bases and J 2 bases, with 12 bases left between them.

The J gene is TRBJ2-1, the V gene TRBV28, with no clear D. Per germline, CDR1 MDHEN and CDR2 SYDVKM. CDR3 size: 15 residues. Trimming cost V 7 bases and J 8 bases, with 21 bases left between them. The CDR3, as DNA: TGTGCCAGCACTGTAAGTCGCGCCCCCCCCGATGAGCAGTTCTTC. Translation: CASTVSRAPPDEQFF.

The chain links TRBV3-1 (or the pseudogene TRBV3-2) to TRBJ1-6; 7 nucleotides agree with TRBD1. The CDR3 runs 15 residues. The germline CDR1 and CDR2 sequences are LGHDT and YNNKEL (reference sequence). The J segment lost 11 bases and the V segment lost 0 bases, leaving 7 bases of the junction unmatched. The CDR3 DNA reads TGTGCCAGCAGCCAAGATGGGTCAGGGGGTACACCCCTCCACTTT. The encoded protein is CASSQDGSGGTPLHF.